The 24 T cell receptor beta chains below all came from one sample that was sequenced in a study of spatial heterogeneity in lung cancer (dated by TCRdb to about 2019). In light of the paper, this sample's time point label describes: sample taken at primary tumor resection. Receptors were amplified or captured by 5' RACE. This sample was sequenced with a NextSeq 500. The public reads were reprocessed in TCRdb via fastp at Q25 and MiXCR, keeping in-frame beta chains. One record per CDR3 amino acid sequence lists the most common genes and DNA. Across this sample there are 30,000 to 40,000 distinct CDR3 sequences, with more than 4.5% seen only once. About 25% of the sample lies in the top ten. The sequences come from PBMCs, collected at surgery. These receptors all stem from a female donor with early-stage non-small cell lung cancer.

By frequency in the sample, this clonotype is medium-sized. The V call is TRBV29-1, the J call TRBJ1-5, with D uncertain. From germline, CDR1 is SQVTM and CDR2 ANQGSEA. The CDR3 length is 13 residues. Trimming removed 5 bases from V and 5 bases from J, with 13 bases in between. The CDR3 loop is CSVPHAGYQPQHF. The CDR3 coding sequence is TGCAGCGTTCCTCATGCAGGATATCAGCCCCAGCATTTT.

This clonotype was detected many times. The CDR3 bases are TGTGCCAGCTCACCGAATTCCGGGACAGCGAACACTGAAGCTTTCTTT. Translating it yields CASSPNSGTANTEAFF. The rearrangement uses TRBV18 and TRBJ1-1, with 7 bases lining up with TRBD1. V shed 3 bases and J 1 base; nucleotides not matched to a gene: 8. CDR1 and CDR2 (germline): KGHSH, LQKENI. The CDR3 contains 16 residues. Full variable domain (missing parts from reference TRBV18 and TRBJ1-1): NAGVMQNPRHLVRRRGQEARLRCSPMKGHSHVYWYRQLPEEGLKFMVYLQKENIIDESGMPKERFSAEFPKEGPSILRIQQVVRGDSAAYFCASSPNSGTANTEAFFGQGTRLTVV.

This clonotype was seen ten or more times. The rearrangement joins TRBV30 to TRBJ2-1, with 7 positions matching TRBD1. Germline lookup yields CDR1 GTSNPN and CDR2 SVGIG (reference sequence). Trimming removed 1 base from V and 12 bases from J; junction bases left unmatched: 12. The CDR3 is made up of 14 amino acids. The CDR3 DNA reads as TGTGCCTGGAGTGAGGGACAGTTTACTCAGGGGCAGTTCTTC. It encodes CAWSEGQFTQGQFF.

In this sample, this clonotype turned up many times. The J gene is TRBJ1-2, the V gene TRBV28; D is unclear. Trimming took off 6 bases at V and 10 bases at J, with 24 bases between the two ends. Germline V gene sequence: CDR1 MDHEN, CDR2 SYDVKM. This CDR3 has 15 residues. Written as DNA, the CDR3 is TGTGCCAGCAGAAGAGGACTGATTTATGTTACCTCCTACACCTTC. This codes for CASRRGLIYVTSYTF.

This sequence joins TRBV5-1 and TRBJ2-2; the D gene is possibly TRBD2 (5 bases). Trimming removed 6 bases from V and 3 bases from J, with 12 bases in between. This CDR3 comprises 14 residues. Per the germline V gene, CDR1 is SGHRS and CDR2 is YFSETQ. This chain's CDR3 is CASTLRDHTGELFF. In DNA, the CDR3 is TGCGCCAGCACCCTCCGGGATCACACCGGGGAGCTGTTTTTT.

This clonotype was counted at least ten times. The chain joins TRBV9 to TRBJ1-3, with a tentative D call TRBD1 (6 bases). Trimming cost V 3 bases and J 8 bases, with 12 bases left between them. The CDR3 has 13 amino acids. Looked up from germline, CDR1 is SGDLS and CDR2 is YYNGEE. CDR3 residues: CASSGGPGDTIYF. The CDR3 DNA follows: TGTGCCAGCAGCGGGGGGCCCGGAGACACCATATATTTT.

The V gene is TRBV5-4, the J gene TRBJ2-1, with 7 bases lining up with TRBD2. The CDR3 runs to 20 residues. The ends lost 0 bases at V and 4 bases at J; junction bases unmatched: 19. Germline assignment: CDR1 SGHNT and CDR2 YYREEE (reference sequence). The CDR3 loop is CASSLGVLAANKKGYNEQFF. DNA for the CDR3: TGTGCCAGCAGCTTGGGAGTGCTAGCGGCTAACAAAAAGGGGTACAATGAGCAGTTCTTC.

There are many counts of this clonotype. The V and J genes are TRBV6-5 and TRBJ2-5; D is uncertain. The germline V and J ends were trimmed by 2 bases and 5 bases, with 9 bases remaining between them. The CDR3 consists of 13 residues. The germline CDR1 and CDR2 sequences are MNHEY and SVGAGI. CDR3 residues: CASSYGLSETQYF. The CDR3 nucleotides are TGTGCCAGCAGTTACGGTCTTTCGGAGACCCAGTACTTC.

This clonotype was observed a handful of times. The V and J genes are TRBV4-3 and TRBJ1-5, with D unresolved. CDR3 length: 14 residues. Germline assignment: CDR1 LGHNA and CDR2 YSLEER. The V end was cut by 0 bases, the J end by 6 bases, with 9 bases between. CDR3 region: CASSQDLGIQPQHF. CDR3 DNA sequence: TGCGCCAGCAGCCAAGACTTAGGGATTCAGCCCCAGCATTTT.

This clonotype has more than one count but fewer than ten. The CDR3, as DNA: TGTGCCAGCAGCCCTGGCCGGTTGGGAAACACCATATATTTT. As protein: CASSPGRLGNTIYF. V is TRBV7-8 and J is TRBJ1-3; D gene ambiguous. CDR3 size: 14 residues. In germline, CDR1 is SGHVS, CDR2 FQNEAQ. Trimming left V 5 bases short and J 4 bases short, with 12 bases between.

This clonotype appeared many times. The chain employs TRBV20-1 and TRBJ1-2; no reliable D call. Germline CDR1 and CDR2: DFQATT and SNEGSKA (reference sequence). Deletions cut 3 bases from V and 8 bases from J, with 10 bases between. The CDR3 is 11 residues long. CDR3 sequence: CSASWPGGYTF. CDR3 DNA: TGCAGTGCTAGTTGGCCAGGAGGCTACACCTTC.

The V gene is TRBV5-1, the J gene TRBJ1-5; D is undetermined. V was trimmed by 4 bases and J by 0 bases, leaving 8 bases between them. This CDR3 contains 14 residues. The germline V gene has CDR1 SGHRS and CDR2 YFSETQ. The CDR3 loop is CASSVDNSNQPQHF. The CDR3 nucleotides read TGCGCCAGCAGCGTCGACAATAGCAATCAGCCCCAGCATTTT.

The CDR3 is CASSYENSPLHF. The CDR3 DNA sequence: TGTGCCAGCTCATACGAAAATTCACCCCTCCACTTT. The J gene is TRBJ1-6, the V gene TRBV18; no firm D call. CDR1 KGHSH and CDR2 LQKENI come from the germline V gene. The CDR3 spans 12 residues. Deletions cut 5 bases from V and 7 bases from J, with 6 bases between.

This clonotype has a count of ten or more. The chain couples TRBV20-1 to TRBJ2-7; weak D call: TRBD1 (6 bases). Trimming pared 3 bases from V and 0 bases from J, leaving 21 bases between. The CDR3 is made up of 17 amino acids. CDR1 is DFQATT and CDR2 is SNEGSKA in the germline V gene (reference sequence). DNA of the CDR3: TGCAGTGCTAGCCCGGGGACACCAGGACCGAGCTCCTACGAGCAGTACTTC. This translates into CSASPGTPGPSSYEQYF.

The rearrangement joins TRBV5-1 to TRBJ2-5; D gene uncertain. This CDR3 is built from 14 residues. Trimming shortened V by 0 bases and J by 1 base, and 7 bases separated the two germline ends. Looked up from germline, CDR1 is SGHRS and CDR2 is YFSETQ. This chain's CDR3 is CASSLGWGQETQYF. CDR3 nucleotides: TGCGCCAGCAGCTTGGGGTGGGGCCAAGAGACCCAGTACTTC.

Ten or more counts support this clonotype. This chain connects TRBV5-4 to TRBJ1-2; D not resolved. This CDR3 comprises 14 residues. With 4 bases removed from V and 2 bases from J, the gap between germline ends came to 12 bases. Germline V gene data show CDR1 as SGHNT and CDR2 as YYREEE (reference sequence). The DNA for the CDR3 is TGTGCCAGCAGCGGGAAGGGAAGGAACTATGGCTACACCTTC. Its translation is CASSGKGRNYGYTF.

J is TRBJ1-5 and V is TRBV7-8; 7 positions agree with TRBD1. This CDR3 is 14 amino acids long. Per germline, CDR1 SGHVS and CDR2 FQNEAQ. V lost 1 base to trimming and J lost 5 bases; unmatched junction nucleotides: 2. In nucleotides, the CDR3 is TGTGCCAGCAGCTTAGGACAGGGATATCAGCCCCAGCATTTT. Its translation: CASSLGQGYQPQHF.

This clonotype occurred many times. The chain has TRBV27 and TRBJ1-2; no clear D gene. V was pared by 0 bases and J by 5 bases, with 16 bases between. Looked up from germline, CDR1 is MNHEY and CDR2 is SMNVEV (reference sequence). There are 16 residues in the CDR3. CDR3 bases: TGTGCCAGCAGTTTATCCTTCAGTTCTACCTCATATGGCTACACCTTC. Protein sequence: CASSLSFSSTSYGYTF.

This clonotype was counted ten times or more. The chain recombines TRBV20-1 with TRBJ2-7, with TRBD2 identical over 10 bases. V lost 1 base, J lost 6 bases, and 9 bases stayed unmatched. Germline V lookup: CDR1 DFQATT, CDR2 SNEGSKA (reference sequence). The CDR3 is 15 residues long. The CDR3 reads CSARALAGASPEQYF. CDR3 DNA: TGCAGTGCTAGAGCCCTAGCGGGGGCCTCTCCCGAGCAGTACTTC.

There are many counts of this clonotype. The rearrangement joins TRBV4-3 to TRBJ2-7, with 11 nucleotides matching TRBD1. This CDR3 spans 14 amino acids. The germline V gene encodes CDR1 LGHNA and CDR2 YSLEER. Losses at the gene ends were 4 bases for V and 2 bases for J; bases not matched to a gene: 1. DNA for the CDR3: TGCGCCAGCAGCCGGACAGGGGGCGCCTACGAGCAGTACTTC. Its translation is CASSRTGGAYEQYF.

This chain links TRBV30 with TRBJ1-1; D is uncertain. This CDR3 is built from 13 residues. V was trimmed by 4 bases and J by 1 base, leaving 10 bases between them. From germline, CDR1 is GTSNPN and CDR2 SVGIG (reference sequence). DNA for the CDR3: TGTGCCTGGAATCTATTCGGGAACACTGAAGCTTTCTTT. It is translated as CAWNLFGNTEAFF.

In its sample, this clonotype was seen many times. The J gene is TRBJ2-1, the V gene TRBV11-3; a weak D match, TRBD1 (6 bases). The germline V gene has CDR1 SGHNT and CDR2 YENEEA. V dropped 5 bases and J dropped 5 bases, with 10 bases sitting between them. There are 13 residues in the CDR3. CDR3 region: CASSRTANNEQFF. The CDR3 DNA reads as TGTGCCAGCAGCCGGACAGCCAACAATGAGCAGTTCTTC.

The chain is built from TRBV7-9 and TRBJ2-7; D uncertain. Per the germline V gene, CDR1 is SEHNR and CDR2 is FQNEAQ (reference sequence). The CDR3 has 12 amino acids. The ends were cut back, 6 bases at V and 6 bases at J, with 12 bases in the middle. The CDR3 region is CASSPIDPEQYF. The CDR3 DNA reads as TGTGCCAGCAGTCCTATTGACCCCGAGCAGTACTTC.

This clonotype was counted between two and nine times. The V call is TRBV30, the J call TRBJ1-1; D is unclear. This CDR3 region has 12 residues. Trimming took 3 bases from V and 4 from J, leaving 9 bases between them. The germline CDR1 and CDR2 sequences are GTSNPN and SVGIG (reference sequence). CDR3 bases: TGTGCCTGGAGCGCCGGAATCACTGAAGCTTTCTTT. It is translated as CAWSAGITEAFF.